This TCR beta chain was obtained from a study of T cell repertoires in cytomegalovirus infection. Study-wide context: Public TCR beta signatures marked donors with CMV infection and the matching HLA. Study-wide results and limits: In two of eight donors, the top clonotype was HLA-C-restricted CMV-specific.

This CDR3 has 14 residues. With V trimmed by 6 bases and J by 2 bases, 6 bases remained unmatched. In germline, CDR1 is SEHNR, CDR2 FQNEAQ (reference sequence). Using its own MiXCR run on the reads, TCRdb lists one record per CDR3 protein. The table shows approximately 700,000 distinct CDR3 sequences, with less than 40% occurring only once. Turning to this clonotype: As yet, its antigen is unknown.

This chain uses TRBV7-9 with TRBJ2-5, with 7 bases identical to TRBD1. Sequences were obtained from PBMCs. The sequence came from a human donor in good health (CMV status not recorded). Some clones in this sample may be carry-over from other donors' samples. CDR3 nucleotides: TGTGCCAGCAGAGGGGACAGACCTCAAGAGACCCAGTACTTC. Protein: CASRGDRPQETQYF.